These T cell receptor beta chains were read from a single sample in a study of neurological immune-mediated disorders. TCRdb reprocessed the 5' RACE reads with MiXCR, giving one entry per CDR3 protein. Of around 52,000 distinct CDR3 sequences listed, over 5.5% are singletons. Material for sequencing was CD4+ T cells from blood. Source of these receptors: a woman between 18 and 30 years old with multiple sclerosis. CDR3s include the opening cysteine and the closing phenylalanine or tryptophan. Fields, in order: V gene, D gene, J gene, clone size, CDR3 DNA, CDR3 protein. D genes are given only for firm matches. Size values are once, few and many counts, or a class for expanded clones, and some rows have none.

v_call: TRBV6-6
d_call: NA
j_call: TRBJ1-1
clone_size: many
cdr3_nt: TGTGCCAGCAGTCCCTCGGGTGGCACTGAAGCTTTCTTT
cdr3_aa: CASSPSGGTEAFF

v_call: TRBV12-3/TRBV12-4
d_call: NA
j_call: TRBJ1-2
clone_size: many
cdr3_nt: TGTGCCAGCAGTTTCGGGACGAACTATGGCTACACCTTC
cdr3_aa: CASSFGTNYGYTF

v_call: TRBV18
d_call: NA
j_call: TRBJ1-1
clone_size: many
cdr3_nt: TGTGCCAGCTCGACCTATGGGGGACAGAACACTGAAGCTTTCTTT
cdr3_aa: CASSTYGGQNTEAFF

v_call: TRBV19
d_call: TRBD1
j_call: TRBJ1-5
clone_size: NA
cdr3_nt: TGTGCCAGTAGCCCGGGACAGGGGAACAGCAATCAGCCCCAGCATTTT
cdr3_aa: CASSPGQGNSNQPQHF

v_call: TRBV29-1
d_call: NA
j_call: TRBJ1-1
clone_size: many
cdr3_nt: TGCAGCGTTGAAGAGTGGGCACTGAGGGGGAGGACTGAAGCTTTCTTT
cdr3_aa: CSVEEWALRGRTEAFF

v_call: TRBV29-1
d_call: TRBD1
j_call: TRBJ2-3
clone_size: many
cdr3_nt: TGCAGCGGAGCGCGGGACAGGGTGTCAGATACGCAGTATTTT
cdr3_aa: CSGARDRVSDTQYF

v_call: TRBV19
d_call: TRBD1
j_call: TRBJ2-3
clone_size: NA
cdr3_nt: TGTGCCAGTACCCAACAGGGGATATTCACAGATACGCAGTATTTT
cdr3_aa: CASTQQGIFTDTQYF

v_call: TRBV20-1
d_call: NA
j_call: TRBJ2-1
clone_size: NA
cdr3_nt: TGCAGTGCTAGAGTGGGCAGGGACTCCTACAATGAGCAGTTCTTC
cdr3_aa: CSARVGRDSYNEQFF

v_call: TRBV5-1
d_call: NA
j_call: TRBJ2-1
clone_size: many
cdr3_nt: TGCGCCAGCAGCTTATCGCCTTCCTACAATGAGCAGTTCTTC
cdr3_aa: CASSLSPSYNEQFF

v_call: TRBV5-6
d_call: NA
j_call: TRBJ2-1
clone_size: many
cdr3_nt: TGTGCCAGCAGCCGAACCCCGACAGGTTACAATGAGCAGTTCTTC
cdr3_aa: CASSRTPTGYNEQFF

v_call: TRBV10-3
d_call: TRBD1
j_call: TRBJ1-1
clone_size: medium-sized
cdr3_nt: TGTGCCATCAGGACAGGGCCAGAAGCTTTCTTT
cdr3_aa: CAIRTGPEAFF

v_call: TRBV20-1
d_call: NA
j_call: TRBJ1-5
clone_size: many
cdr3_nt: TGCAGTGCTAGGAGGGGTATTGGCAATCAGCCCCAGCATTTT
cdr3_aa: CSARRGIGNQPQHF

v_call: TRBV11-3
d_call: NA
j_call: TRBJ1-2
clone_size: many
cdr3_nt: TGTGCCAGCAGCTTAGTACAAACCTATGGCTACACCTTC
cdr3_aa: CASSLVQTYGYTF

v_call: TRBV6-5
d_call: NA
j_call: TRBJ1-2
clone_size: many
cdr3_nt: TGTGCCAGCAGTTATTTGGGGGGCAGTGGCTACACCTTC
cdr3_aa: CASSYLGGSGYTF

v_call: TRBV6-1
d_call: NA
j_call: TRBJ1-2
clone_size: NA
cdr3_nt: TGTGCCAGCACTTGGGACGTGGATGGCTACACCTTC
cdr3_aa: CASTWDVDGYTF

v_call: TRBV9
d_call: TRBD2
j_call: TRBJ2-1
clone_size: few
cdr3_nt: TGTGCCAGCAGCGTAAGTCTAGCGGGATTCTACAATGAGCAGTTCTTC
cdr3_aa: CASSVSLAGFYNEQFF

v_call: TRBV28
d_call: TRBD1
j_call: TRBJ1-1
clone_size: NA
cdr3_nt: TGTGCCAGCAGTACTTTAGCCGGGACAGCCATGAACACTGAAGCTTTCTTT
cdr3_aa: CASSTLAGTAMNTEAFF

v_call: TRBV20-1
d_call: TRBD2
j_call: TRBJ2-5
clone_size: many
cdr3_nt: TGCAGTGCAACCCCGACTAGCGGACAAGAGACCCAGTACTTC
cdr3_aa: CSATPTSGQETQYF

v_call: TRBV5-1
d_call: NA
j_call: TRBJ2-5
clone_size: many
cdr3_nt: TGCGCCAGCAGCTCTGGCTCGGTGGAGACCCAGTACTTC
cdr3_aa: CASSSGSVETQYF

v_call: TRBV12-3/TRBV12-4
d_call: NA
j_call: TRBJ1-1
clone_size: many
cdr3_nt: TGTGCCAGCAGTTTCGACACGGTGCAAGCTTTCTTT
cdr3_aa: CASSFDTVQAFF

v_call: TRBV20-1
d_call: NA
j_call: TRBJ1-1
clone_size: many
cdr3_nt: TGCAGTTCCCTCGGGAGAAGAGCTTTCTTT
cdr3_aa: CSSLGRRAFF

v_call: TRBV3-1
d_call: NA
j_call: TRBJ2-5
clone_size: many
cdr3_nt: TGTGCCAGCAGCCAAGGGGCGAGACAAGAGACCCAGTACTTC
cdr3_aa: CASSQGARQETQYF

v_call: TRBV6-4
d_call: TRBD1
j_call: TRBJ1-6
clone_size: many
cdr3_nt: TGTGCCAGCAGGGTGGAGGGGGCCCAGGATTCACCCCTCCACTTT
cdr3_aa: CASRVEGAQDSPLHF

v_call: TRBV12-3/TRBV12-4
d_call: NA
j_call: TRBJ1-1
clone_size: NA
cdr3_nt: TGTGCCAGCAGTTTATCGACTGAAGCTTTCTTT
cdr3_aa: CASSLSTEAFF

v_call: TRBV5-1
d_call: TRBD2
j_call: TRBJ2-3
clone_size: few
cdr3_nt: TGCGCCAGCAGCTTGGAGCGGGAGGCGGTCGTCATTCCAGATACGCAGTATTTT
cdr3_aa: CASSLEREAVVIPDTQYF

v_call: TRBV2
d_call: TRBD2
j_call: TRBJ2-2
clone_size: many
cdr3_nt: TGTGCCAGCGACGAGAGCGGGGCGAACACCGGGGAGCTGTTTTTT
cdr3_aa: CASDESGANTGELFF

v_call: TRBV5-1
d_call: TRBD1
j_call: TRBJ1-1
clone_size: many
cdr3_nt: TGCGCCAGCAGCCGGACCGGACAGGGGAACACTGAAGCTTTCTTT
cdr3_aa: CASSRTGQGNTEAFF

v_call: TRBV28
d_call: NA
j_call: TRBJ1-4
clone_size: many
cdr3_nt: TGTGCCGCGAGGGGTTACGGAACTAATGAAAAACTGTTTTTT
cdr3_aa: CAARGYGTNEKLFF

v_call: TRBV9
d_call: TRBD1
j_call: TRBJ2-1
clone_size: NA
cdr3_nt: TGTGCCAGCAGCGTGACGACAGGGTACAATGAGCAGTTCTTC
cdr3_aa: CASSVTTGYNEQFF

v_call: TRBV5-6
d_call: NA
j_call: TRBJ1-1
clone_size: many
cdr3_nt: TGTGCCAGCAGCCGCTTAGGGAAAGGAGGCACTGAAGCTTTCTTT
cdr3_aa: CASSRLGKGGTEAFF

v_call: TRBV4-3
d_call: NA
j_call: TRBJ1-2
clone_size: NA
cdr3_nt: TGCGCCAGCAGCCAAGATAGCGGAACAGCCTATGGCTACACCTTC
cdr3_aa: CASSQDSGTAYGYTF

v_call: TRBV6-1
d_call: TRBD1
j_call: TRBJ1-1
clone_size: many
cdr3_nt: TGTGCCAGCAAGAAGGACACAGGGGTACCTGAAGCTTTCTTT
cdr3_aa: CASKKDTGVPEAFF

v_call: TRBV5-1
d_call: TRBD1
j_call: TRBJ2-7
clone_size: many
cdr3_nt: TGCGCCAGCAGCCCCCGGACAGGCTCCCGTCTTGAGCAGTACTTC
cdr3_aa: CASSPRTGSRLEQYF

v_call: TRBV7-9
d_call: TRBD1
j_call: TRBJ2-1
clone_size: few
cdr3_nt: TGTGCCAGCAGCTCCCCGAGGGGCAGGGGGCCCTACAATGAGCAGTTCTTC
cdr3_aa: CASSSPRGRGPYNEQFF

v_call: TRBV7-9
d_call: NA
j_call: TRBJ1-5
clone_size: few
cdr3_nt: TGTGCCAGCAGCCTCGGGATAAATCAGCCCCAGCATTTT
cdr3_aa: CASSLGINQPQHF

v_call: TRBV10-3
d_call: NA
j_call: TRBJ2-7
clone_size: medium-sized
cdr3_nt: TGTGCCATCAGGCCGGGGGAAACCTACGAGCAGTACTTC
cdr3_aa: CAIRPGETYEQYF

v_call: TRBV7-2
d_call: NA
j_call: TRBJ1-1
clone_size: many
cdr3_nt: TGTGCCAGCAGCTTAGGTCCGCGGGCTGAAGCTTTCTTT
cdr3_aa: CASSLGPRAEAFF

v_call: TRBV2
d_call: TRBD2
j_call: TRBJ2-1
clone_size: NA
cdr3_nt: TGTGCCAGCAGGGGAACTAGCGGGGGGGCCGGACTAATCAATGAGCAGTTCTTC
cdr3_aa: CASRGTSGGAGLINEQFF

v_call: TRBV20-1
d_call: TRBD2
j_call: TRBJ2-5
clone_size: medium-sized
cdr3_nt: TGCAGTGCTAGCGTAGCGGGAGCAGAGACCCAGTACTTC
cdr3_aa: CSASVAGAETQYF

v_call: TRBV12-3/TRBV12-4
d_call: NA
j_call: TRBJ2-5
clone_size: many
cdr3_nt: TGTGCCAGCAGTTTCCTTCGAGTTAGTGGGACCCAGTACTTC
cdr3_aa: CASSFLRVSGTQYF

v_call: TRBV28
d_call: TRBD2
j_call: TRBJ2-3
clone_size: NA
cdr3_nt: TGTGCCAGCAGTCAGGGACTAGCAACAGATACGCAGTATTTT
cdr3_aa: CASSQGLATDTQYF